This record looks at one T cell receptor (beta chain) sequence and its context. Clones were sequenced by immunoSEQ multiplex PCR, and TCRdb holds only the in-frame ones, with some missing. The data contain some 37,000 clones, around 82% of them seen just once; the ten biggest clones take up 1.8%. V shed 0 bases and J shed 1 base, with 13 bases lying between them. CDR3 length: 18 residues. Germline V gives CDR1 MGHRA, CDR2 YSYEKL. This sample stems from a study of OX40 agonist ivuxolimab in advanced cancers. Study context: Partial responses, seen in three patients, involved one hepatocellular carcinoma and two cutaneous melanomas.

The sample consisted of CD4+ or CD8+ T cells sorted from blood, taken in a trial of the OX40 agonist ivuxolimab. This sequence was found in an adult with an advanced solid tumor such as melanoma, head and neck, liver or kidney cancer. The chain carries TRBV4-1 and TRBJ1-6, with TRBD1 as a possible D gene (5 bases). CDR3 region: CASSQDNGGASYNSPLHF. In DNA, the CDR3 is TGCGCCAGCAGCCAAGATAATGGGGGAGCGTCCTATAATTCACCCCTCCACTTT.